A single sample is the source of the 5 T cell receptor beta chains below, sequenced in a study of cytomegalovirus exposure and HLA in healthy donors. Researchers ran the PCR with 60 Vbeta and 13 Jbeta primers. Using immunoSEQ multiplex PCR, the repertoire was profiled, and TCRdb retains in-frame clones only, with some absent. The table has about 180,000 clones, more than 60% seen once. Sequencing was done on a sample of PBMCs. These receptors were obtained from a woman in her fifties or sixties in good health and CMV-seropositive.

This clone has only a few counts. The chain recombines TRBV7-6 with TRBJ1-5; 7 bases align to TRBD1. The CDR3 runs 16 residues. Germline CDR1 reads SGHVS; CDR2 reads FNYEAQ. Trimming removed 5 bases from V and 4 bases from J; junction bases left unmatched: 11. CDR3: CASSPLGGQRNQPQHF. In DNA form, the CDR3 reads TGTGCCAGCAGCCCTCTTGGGGGACAGAGAAATCAGCCCCAGCATTTT. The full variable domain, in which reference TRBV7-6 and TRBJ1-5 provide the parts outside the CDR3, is GAGVSQSPRYKVTKRGQDVALRCDPISGHVSLYWYRQALGQGPEFLTYFNYEAQQDKSGLPNDRFSAERPEGSISTLTIQRTEQRDSAMYRCASSPLGGQRNQPQHFGDGTRLSIL.

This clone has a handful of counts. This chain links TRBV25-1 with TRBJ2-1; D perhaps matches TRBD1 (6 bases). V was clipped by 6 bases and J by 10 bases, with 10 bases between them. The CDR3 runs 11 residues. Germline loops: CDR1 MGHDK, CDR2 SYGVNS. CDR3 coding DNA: TGTGCCAGCAGGCTAGGGACAGAGCAGTTCTTC. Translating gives CASRLGTEQFF.

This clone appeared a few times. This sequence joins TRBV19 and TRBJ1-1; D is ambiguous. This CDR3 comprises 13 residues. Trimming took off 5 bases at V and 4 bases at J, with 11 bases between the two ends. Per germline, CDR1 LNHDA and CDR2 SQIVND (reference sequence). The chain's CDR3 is CASSGNTGTEAFF. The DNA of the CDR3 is TGTGCCAGTAGTGGCAACACGGGCACTGAAGCTTTCTTT.

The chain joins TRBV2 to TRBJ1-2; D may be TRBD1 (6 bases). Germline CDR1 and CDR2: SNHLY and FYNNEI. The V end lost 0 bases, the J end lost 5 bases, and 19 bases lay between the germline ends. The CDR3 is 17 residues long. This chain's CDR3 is CASSEAIRDTLPYGYTF. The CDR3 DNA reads TGTGCCAGCAGTGAAGCGATCCGGGACACCCTACCATATGGCTACACCTTC.

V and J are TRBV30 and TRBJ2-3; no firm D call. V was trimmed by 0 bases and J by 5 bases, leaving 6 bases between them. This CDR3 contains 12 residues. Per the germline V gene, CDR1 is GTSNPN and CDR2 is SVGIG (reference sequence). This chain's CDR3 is CAWSVPGDTQYF. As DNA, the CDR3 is TGTGCCTGGAGTGTACCGGGAGATACGCAGTATTTT.